Sequencing of this T cell receptor (beta chain) was carried out in a study of identical twins. Unique molecular identifiers were present on the cDNA, which also gained a universal primer site by template switching. Using its own MiXCR run on the 5' RACE reads, TCRdb lists one record per CDR3 protein. The data contain 700,000 or so distinct CDR3 sequences, 21% of them singletons. The CDR3 sequence is 15 residues long. CDR1 is SGHTA and CDR2 is FQGNSA in the germline V gene. V was pared by 1 base and J by 3 bases, with 13 bases between. This sample also belongs to another study, concerning T cells expressing NK-cell markers. This second report adds: Each TCR beta repertoire originated in sorted T cells that were CD3+CD56+NKG2C+, CD3+CD56+NKG2C- or CD3+CD56-NKG2C+. An anti-gamma-delta TCR antibody confined sorting to alpha-beta TCR T cells across several of the experiments. Also leading the CD3+CD56-NKG2C+ fraction in a handful of donors were these clonotypes.

Sequenced: PBMCs. The chain is built from TRBV7-2 and TRBJ2-7; D is ambiguous. The source of this sequence is a young woman in good health. CDR3 amino acids: CASSLDGVRNYEQYF. Here the CDR3 DNA reads TGTGCCAGCAGCTTAGATGGGGTCAGAAACTACGAGCAGTACTTC.